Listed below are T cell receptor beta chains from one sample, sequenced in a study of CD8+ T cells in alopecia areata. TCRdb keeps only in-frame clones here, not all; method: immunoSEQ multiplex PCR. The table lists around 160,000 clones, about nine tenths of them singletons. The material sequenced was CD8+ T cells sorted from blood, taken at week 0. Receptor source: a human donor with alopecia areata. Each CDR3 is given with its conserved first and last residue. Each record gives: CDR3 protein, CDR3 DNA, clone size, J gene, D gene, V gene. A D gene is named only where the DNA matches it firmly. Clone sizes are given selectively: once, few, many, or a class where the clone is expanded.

CDR3 protein: CASSQDLETSDQPQHF
CDR3 DNA: TGTGCCAGCAGCCAAGATCTCGAGACCTCGGATCAGCCCCAGCATTTT
clone size: -
J gene: TRBJ1-5
D gene: -
V gene: TRBV4-2

CDR3 protein: CASSSSPGQSQETQYF
CDR3 DNA: TGTGCCAGCAGCTCCTCACCCGGACAGAGTCAAGAGACCCAGTACTTC
clone size: -
J gene: TRBJ2-5
D gene: -
V gene: TRBV11-2

CDR3 protein: CASSYSIGYEQYF
CDR3 DNA: TGTGCCAGCAGTTACTCGATCGGGTACGAGCAGTACTTC
clone size: few
J gene: TRBJ2-7
D gene: -
V gene: TRBV6-6

CDR3 protein: CSAWDREVYGYTF
CDR3 DNA: TGCAGCGCCTGGGACAGGGAGGTTTATGGCTACACCTTC
clone size: few
J gene: TRBJ1-2
D gene: TRBD1
V gene: TRBV29-1

CDR3 protein: CASSLTTGPTPSGANVLTF
CDR3 DNA: TGTGCCAGTAGTCTAACGACAGGCCCTACCCCTTCTGGGGCCAACGTCCTGACTTTC
clone size: once
J gene: TRBJ2-6
D gene: -
V gene: TRBV19

CDR3 protein: CASSERDTTTGELFF
CDR3 DNA: TGTGCCAGCAGCGAACGGGACACCACTACCGGGGAGCTGTTTTTT
clone size: -
J gene: TRBJ2-2
D gene: -
V gene: TRBV5-6

CDR3 protein: CSVEDLGNGERTDTQYF
CDR3 DNA: TGCAGCGTTGAAGATTTAGGGAACGGAGAGAGGACAGATACGCAGTATTTT
clone size: -
J gene: TRBJ2-3
D gene: -
V gene: TRBV29-1

CDR3 protein: CASSQDLNTEAFF
CDR3 DNA: TGCGCCAGCAGCCAAGACTTAAACACTGAAGCTTTCTTT
clone size: -
J gene: TRBJ1-1
D gene: -
V gene: TRBV4-1

CDR3 protein: CSVVGSEQYF
CDR3 DNA: TGCAGCGTTGTGGGGAGCGAGCAGTACTTC
clone size: -
J gene: TRBJ2-7
D gene: -
V gene: TRBV29-1

CDR3 protein: CAWNINGPHYEQYF
CDR3 DNA: TGTGCCTGGAATATAAATGGGCCCCACTACGAGCAGTACTTC
clone size: -
J gene: TRBJ2-7
D gene: -
V gene: TRBV30

CDR3 protein: CASSQDGEIYEQYF
CDR3 DNA: TGCGCCAGCAGCCAAGACGGGGAAATCTACGAGCAGTACTTC
clone size: -
J gene: TRBJ2-7
D gene: -
V gene: TRBV4-1

CDR3 protein: CASRAYTEAFF
CDR3 DNA: TGTGCTTCTAGGGCTTACACTGAAGCTTTCTTT
clone size: -
J gene: TRBJ1-1
D gene: -
V gene: TRBV27

CDR3 protein: CASSTDRPIWDIQYF
CDR3 DNA: TGTGCCAGCAGTACAGACAGGCCGATTTGGGACATTCAGTACTTC
clone size: -
J gene: TRBJ2-4
D gene: -
V gene: TRBV28

CDR3 protein: CASSELAGSTDTQYF
CDR3 DNA: TGTGCCAGCAGCGAACTAGCGGGGAGCACAGATACGCAGTATTTT
clone size: -
J gene: TRBJ2-3
D gene: TRBD2
V gene: TRBV7-9

CDR3 protein: CASSLAGELTDTQYF
CDR3 DNA: TGTGCCAGCAGCTTAGCGGGAGAGTTGACAGATACGCAGTATTTT
clone size: -
J gene: TRBJ2-3
D gene: -
V gene: TRBV7-2

CDR3 protein: CASSGHRGRAGELFF
CDR3 DNA: TGTGCCAGCAGCGGGCACAGGGGGCGCGCCGGGGAGCTGTTTTTT
clone size: -
J gene: TRBJ2-2
D gene: TRBD1
V gene: TRBV9

CDR3 protein: CASEDRNTNYGYTF
CDR3 DNA: TGTGCCAGCGAAGACAGGAACACTAACTATGGCTACACCTTC
clone size: -
J gene: TRBJ1-2
D gene: -
V gene: TRBV7-2

CDR3 protein: CASSLARGHEAFF
CDR3 DNA: TGTGCCAGCAGCTTAGCCAGGGGGCATGAAGCTTTCTTT
clone size: -
J gene: TRBJ1-1
D gene: TRBD1
V gene: TRBV7-3

CDR3 protein: CASSLGDRGLSYEQYF
CDR3 DNA: TGTGCCAGCAGTTTGGGAGACAGGGGGCTTTCCTACGAGCAGTACTTC
clone size: -
J gene: TRBJ2-7
D gene: TRBD1
V gene: TRBV27

CDR3 protein: CAWRTLYEQYF
CDR3 DNA: TGTGCCTGGAGGACCCTTTACGAGCAGTACTTC
clone size: -
J gene: TRBJ2-7
D gene: -
V gene: TRBV30

CDR3 protein: CASSPSGRGTDTQYF
CDR3 DNA: TGCGCCAGCAGCCCAAGCGGGAGGGGCACAGATACGCAGTATTTT
clone size: -
J gene: TRBJ2-3
D gene: TRBD2
V gene: TRBV4-1

CDR3 protein: CASSPGGDEQFF
CDR3 DNA: TGTGCCAGCAGCCCAGGGGGGGATGAGCAGTTCTTC
clone size: -
J gene: TRBJ2-1
D gene: -
V gene: TRBV7-3

CDR3 protein: CASWGLAGSAYSYEQYF
CDR3 DNA: TGTGCCAGCTGGGGACTAGCGGGATCGGCTTACTCCTACGAGCAGTACTTC
clone size: -
J gene: TRBJ2-7
D gene: TRBD2
V gene: TRBV28

CDR3 protein: CASSVGGSGNWEDTQYF
CDR3 DNA: TGTGCCAGCAGCGTAGGCGGTAGCGGGAACTGGGAGGATACGCAGTATTTT
clone size: -
J gene: TRBJ2-3
D gene: TRBD2
V gene: TRBV9

CDR3 protein: CSVVPPSSGSADTQYF
CDR3 DNA: TGCAGCGTCGTACCACCTTCTAGCGGGAGTGCAGATACGCAGTATTTT
clone size: few
J gene: TRBJ2-3
D gene: TRBD2
V gene: TRBV29-1

CDR3 protein: CASSIRTGGESDTQYF
CDR3 DNA: TGCGCCAGCAGCATCCGGACAGGGGGCGAATCAGATACGCAGTATTTT
clone size: -
J gene: TRBJ2-3
D gene: TRBD1
V gene: TRBV4-1

CDR3 protein: CASSPRGSTEAFF
CDR3 DNA: TGTGCCAGCAGTCCCCGAGGTAGCACTGAAGCTTTCTTT
clone size: few
J gene: TRBJ1-1
D gene: -
V gene: TRBV25-1

CDR3 protein: CASSSIGTENTEAFF
CDR3 DNA: TGCGCCAGCAGCTCAATTGGGACAGAGAACACTGAAGCTTTCTTT
clone size: -
J gene: TRBJ1-1
D gene: TRBD1
V gene: TRBV5-1

CDR3 protein: CASSETGPQETQYF
CDR3 DNA: TGTGCCAGCAGCGAAACAGGGCCCCAAGAGACCCAGTACTTC
clone size: -
J gene: TRBJ2-5
D gene: -
V gene: TRBV6-5

CDR3 protein: CSVLAPPGEQYF
CDR3 DNA: TGCAGCGTACTAGCCCCTCCGGGGGAGCAGTACTTC
clone size: -
J gene: TRBJ2-7
D gene: -
V gene: TRBV29-1

CDR3 protein: CASSIDGGSGANVLTF
CDR3 DNA: TGTGCCAGTAGTATAGATGGGGGCTCTGGGGCCAACGTCCTGACTTTC
clone size: -
J gene: TRBJ2-6
D gene: -
V gene: TRBV19

CDR3 protein: CAWKVGSGSYNEQFF
CDR3 DNA: TGTGCCTGGAAAGTGGGTAGCGGCTCTTACAATGAGCAGTTCTTC
clone size: -
J gene: TRBJ2-1
D gene: -
V gene: TRBV30

CDR3 protein: CASSRSRGGNTEAFF
CDR3 DNA: TGTGCCAGCAGCCGGTCCAGAGGGGGGAACACTGAAGCTTTCTTT
clone size: -
J gene: TRBJ1-1
D gene: -
V gene: TRBV14

CDR3 protein: CASSLGHGTASSYEQYF
CDR3 DNA: TGCGCCAGCAGCTTGGGCCATGGGACGGCAAGCTCCTACGAGCAGTACTTC
clone size: once
J gene: TRBJ2-7
D gene: -
V gene: TRBV5-1

CDR3 protein: CASSYARDGYTF
CDR3 DNA: TGTGCCAGCAGTTACGCGAGGGACGGCTACACCTTC
clone size: -
J gene: TRBJ1-2
D gene: -
V gene: TRBV6-6

CDR3 protein: CASSFRQRGVTDTQYF
CDR3 DNA: TGTGCCAGCAGCTTTCGGCAGCGGGGGGTTACAGATACGCAGTATTTT
clone size: -
J gene: TRBJ2-3
D gene: TRBD2
V gene: TRBV7-6

CDR3 protein: CASSMEGALGDEQFF
CDR3 DNA: TGTGCCAGCTCCATGGAGGGAGCCTTGGGGGATGAGCAGTTCTTC
clone size: -
J gene: TRBJ2-1
D gene: -
V gene: TRBV7-3